A selection of T cell receptor beta chains follows, all from one sample in a study of blood T cell repertoires in COVID-19. Clones were read by immunoSEQ multiplex PCR, and TCRdb kept only the in-frame ones, dropping some. Here the sample spans 200,000 to 250,000 clones, 88% being singletons. The sequenced material came from peripheral blood. These receptors were taken from a man aged 45-65 years with COVID-19, enrolled during active disease. Each CDR3 is given with its conserved first and last residue. A D gene is named only where the DNA matches it firmly. Some rows mark clone size as missing; the rest say once, few, many or name a class of expanded clone.

v_gene,d_gene,abundance,len,j_gene,CDR3nt,CDR3aa
TRBV24-1,TRBD1,NA,13,TRBJ1-3,TGTGCCACCAGCCAGGGGGATGGAAACACCATATATTTT,CATSQGDGNTIYF
TRBV2,NA,NA,15,TRBJ2-3,TGTGCCACCCAGGTCACTAGGGCGGGAATTTATACGCAGTATTTT,CATQVTRAGIYTQYF
TRBV12-3/TRBV12-4,NA,NA,13,TRBJ2-3,TGTGCCAGCAGTTATCGGGGCACAGATACGCAGTATTTT,CASSYRGTDTQYF
TRBV27,NA,NA,15,TRBJ1-6,TGTGCCAGCAGTCTTCAGGGGTCCTATAATTCACCCCTCCACTTT,CASSLQGSYNSPLHF
TRBV5-6,NA,NA,13,TRBJ1-6,TGTGCCAGCAGCCCGGGGAGGGTGGCGGCCCTCCACTTT,CASSPGRVAALHF
TRBV28,NA,NA,16,TRBJ2-7,TGTGCCAGCAGCCGAAGGCCCACGGTGGTAGCGGACGAGCAGTACTTC,CASSRRPTVVADEQYF
TRBV2,TRBD2,NA,15,TRBJ2-1,TGTGCCAGCAGAAGGGGCGGGGGGGCTAACAATGAGCAGTTCTTC,CASRRGGGANNEQFF
TRBV28,TRBD2,NA,14,TRBJ2-2,TGTGCCAGCTTGGGGGGAGGGTACACCGGGGAGCTGTTTTTT,CASLGGGYTGELFF
TRBV5-1,TRBD1,NA,16,TRBJ1-4,TGCGCCAGCAGCCTAGGACAGGAGTTGGCTAATGAAAAACTGTTTTTT,CASSLGQELANEKLFF
TRBV27,TRBD1,NA,15,TRBJ2-7,TGTGCCAGCAGTTTCGCCCCGGACAGGGGCTACGAGCAGTACTTC,CASSFAPDRGYEQYF
TRBV7-2,TRBD2,NA,16,TRBJ2-2,TGTGCCAGCAGCTTAGGACTAGCGGGGCGCACCGGGGAGCTGTTTTTT,CASSLGLAGRTGELFF
TRBV25-1,NA,NA,14,TRBJ1-6,TGTGCCAGTACCCGGGGTGGGTTAGCTTCACCCCTCCACTTT,CASTRGGLASPLHF
TRBV5-1,NA,NA,14,TRBJ2-7,TGCGCCAGCAGCTTGGACTATGCGGGCTACGAGCAGTACTTC,CASSLDYAGYEQYF
TRBV10-3,TRBD1,NA,14,TRBJ2-7,TGTGCCATCAGCCTGGGACAGCGTCCCTACGAGCAGTACTTC,CAISLGQRPYEQYF
TRBV18,TRBD1,once,15,TRBJ1-5,TGTGCCAGCTCCCCGGGACAGGGATTGAATCAGCCCCAGCATTTT,CASSPGQGLNQPQHF
TRBV19,TRBD1,few,15,TRBJ2-7,TGTGCCAGTAGTACGACAGGGGGCGCCTTGGTCGAGCAGTACTTC,CASSTTGGALVEQYF
TRBV5-1,NA,NA,13,TRBJ1-1,TGCGCCAGCAGCGTACAGGGTCCCACTGAAGCTTTCTTT,CASSVQGPTEAFF
TRBV10-3,TRBD2,NA,16,TRBJ2-1,TGTGCCATCAGTGAGCAAAGCGGGAGGGCCATCAATGAGCAGTTCTTC,CAISEQSGRAINEQFF
TRBV11-2,TRBD2,NA,16,TRBJ2-5,TGTGCCAGCAGCTTCAGGCGGGAGTTATTGGGAGAGACCCAGTACTTC,CASSFRRELLGETQYF
TRBV7-6,NA,NA,16,TRBJ1-5,TGTGCCAGCAGCTTAGAAACAGGATTACACAATCAGCCCCAGCATTTT,CASSLETGLHNQPQHF
TRBV30,TRBD2,NA,14,TRBJ2-1,TGTGCCTGGAGGCCGGCGGGGGGTTACAATGAGCAGTTCTTC,CAWRPAGGYNEQFF
TRBV7-9,TRBD2,NA,17,TRBJ2-1,TGTGCCAGCAGCCTCACCGGGACTAGCGGGGGAATTAATGAGCAGTTCTTC,CASSLTGTSGGINEQFF
TRBV5-1,NA,once,16,TRBJ2-2,TGCGCCAGCAGCGGGGGGGCCCCGACTTCTTCCGGGGAGCTGTTTTTT,CASSGGAPTSSGELFF
TRBV5-1,TRBD1,few,14,TRBJ2-1,TGCGCCAGCAGCACGGGACAGGGCCGCGATGAGCAGTTCTTC,CASSTGQGRDEQFF
TRBV7-3,TRBD2,NA,15,TRBJ2-3,TGTGCCAGCAGCATCGGACCCGGGAGGTCAGATACGCAGTATTTT,CASSIGPGRSDTQYF
TRBV5-1,NA,NA,14,TRBJ1-2,TGCGCCAGCAGCTACCCGAGGGAGGGCGGTGGCTACACCTTC,CASSYPREGGGYTF
TRBV14,NA,NA,17,TRBJ1-3,TGTGCCAGCAGCGATAATTGGGGGGGTCCTAACAGAAACACCATATATTTT,CASSDNWGGPNRNTIYF
TRBV19,NA,NA,14,TRBJ1-1,TGTGCCAGTAGTATAACGACAGAGAACACTGAAGCTTTCTTT,CASSITTENTEAFF
TRBV18,NA,NA,18,TRBJ1-2,TGTGCCAGCTCACCTTTCGGAGGGCCCGGCGAAGCTAACTATGGCTACACCTTC,CASSPFGGPGEANYGYTF
TRBV7-3,NA,few,15,TRBJ2-1,TGTGCCAGCAGCCCCCAAGGGGGGGCCGGCAATGAGCAGTTCTTC,CASSPQGGAGNEQFF
TRBV9,NA,NA,14,TRBJ2-5,TGTGCCAGCAGCCCCCCGGAGGCTCAAGAGACCCAGTACTTC,CASSPPEAQETQYF
TRBV7-2,TRBD1,NA,14,TRBJ1-1,TGTGCCAGCAGCACACGACAGGGGGCGGCTGAAGCTTTCTTT,CASSTRQGAAEAFF
TRBV9,NA,few,14,TRBJ1-3,TGTGCCAGCAGCGTAGGGACAGCTGGAAACACCATATATTTT,CASSVGTAGNTIYF
TRBV30,NA,NA,12,TRBJ1-6,TGTGCCTGGAGTGCAGGGAGGAGGGCCCTCCACTTT,CAWSAGRRALHF
TRBV3-1/TRBV3-2,NA,NA,15,TRBJ1-2,TGTGCCAGCAGCCTCGGAGGGGCAGGGAACTATGGCTACACCTTC,CASSLGGAGNYGYTF